This T cell receptor beta chain is from a study of T cell responses to AZD1222 COVID-19 vaccine. As for the study in general: Second doses that came at about 4 or about 12 weeks were put together. General study findings and limits: Mostly white British, mostly female donors; authors suggested clonal diversity may be underestimated. AZD1222 recipients seropositive at baseline numbered only six. Vaccine-related CD4 TCRs covered spike, predominating at 160-218 and 743-854.

Data came from immunoSEQ multiplex PCR; TCRdb stores just in-frame clones and leaves some out. The table records 150,000 to 160,000 clones, roughly 90% of them present only once. Note on this clone: Its antigen is unidentified.

Germline lookup yields CDR1 MNHNS and CDR2 SASEGT. The CDR3 is 17 residues long. V was pared by 0 bases and J by 0 bases, with 6 bases of the junction left unmatched. The sequenced sample was peripheral blood, obtained on day 0 of AZD1222 vaccination. V gene TRBV6-1 combines with J gene TRBJ2-7, with 9 bases lining up with TRBD2. This receptor was taken from an adult in good health. The chain's CDR3 is CASSEARLAASSYEQYF. In nucleotides, the CDR3 is TGTGCCAGCAGTGAAGCTAGACTAGCGGCCAGCTCCTACGAGCAGTACTTC.